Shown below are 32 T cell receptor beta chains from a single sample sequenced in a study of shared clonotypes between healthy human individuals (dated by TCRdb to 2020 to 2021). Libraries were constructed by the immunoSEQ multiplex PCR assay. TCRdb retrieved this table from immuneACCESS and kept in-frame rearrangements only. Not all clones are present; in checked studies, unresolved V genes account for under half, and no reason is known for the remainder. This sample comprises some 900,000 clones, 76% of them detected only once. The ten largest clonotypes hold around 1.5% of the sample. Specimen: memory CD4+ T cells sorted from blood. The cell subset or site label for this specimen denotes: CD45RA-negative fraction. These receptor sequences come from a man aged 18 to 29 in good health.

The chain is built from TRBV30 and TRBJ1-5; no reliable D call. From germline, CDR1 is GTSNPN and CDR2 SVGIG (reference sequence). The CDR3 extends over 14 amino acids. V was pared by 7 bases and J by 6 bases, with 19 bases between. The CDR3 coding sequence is TGTGCCTTATCCTTGAAGGTTTACAGTCAGCCCCAGCATTTT. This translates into CALSLKVYSQPQHF. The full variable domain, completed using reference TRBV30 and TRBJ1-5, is SQTIHQWPATLVQPVGSPLSLECTVEGTSNPNLYWYRQAAGRGLQLLFYSVGIGQISSEVPQNLSASRPQDRQFILSSKKLLLSDSGFYLCALSLKVYSQPQHFGDGTRLSIL.

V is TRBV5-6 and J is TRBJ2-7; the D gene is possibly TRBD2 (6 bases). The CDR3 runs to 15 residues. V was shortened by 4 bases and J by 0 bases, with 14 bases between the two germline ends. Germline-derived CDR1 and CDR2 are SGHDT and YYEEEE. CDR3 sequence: CASSVAGQGSYEQYF. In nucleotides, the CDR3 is TGTGCCAGCAGCGTGGCGGGGCAGGGCTCCTACGAGCAGTACTTC.

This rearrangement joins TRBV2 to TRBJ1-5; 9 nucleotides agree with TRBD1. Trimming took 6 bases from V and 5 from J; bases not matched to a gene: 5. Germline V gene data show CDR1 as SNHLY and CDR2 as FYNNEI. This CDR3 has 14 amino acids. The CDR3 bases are TGTGCCAGCAGGGCAGACAGGGGGTATCAGCCCCAGCATTTT. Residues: CASRADRGYQPQHF.

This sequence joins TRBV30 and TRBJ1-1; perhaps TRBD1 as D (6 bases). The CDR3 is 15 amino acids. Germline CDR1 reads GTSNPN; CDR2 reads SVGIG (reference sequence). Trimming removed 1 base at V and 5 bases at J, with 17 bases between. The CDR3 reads CAWSASFLGGTEAFF. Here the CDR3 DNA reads TGTGCCTGGAGTGCCTCTTTTTTAGGGGGAACTGAAGCTTTCTTT.

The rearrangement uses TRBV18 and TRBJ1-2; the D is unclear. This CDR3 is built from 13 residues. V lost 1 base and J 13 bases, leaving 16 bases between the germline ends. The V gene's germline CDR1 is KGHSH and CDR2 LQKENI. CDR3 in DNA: TGTGCCAGCTCACCACTGGAAGGGAGACAACCCACCTTC. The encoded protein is CASSPLEGRQPTF.

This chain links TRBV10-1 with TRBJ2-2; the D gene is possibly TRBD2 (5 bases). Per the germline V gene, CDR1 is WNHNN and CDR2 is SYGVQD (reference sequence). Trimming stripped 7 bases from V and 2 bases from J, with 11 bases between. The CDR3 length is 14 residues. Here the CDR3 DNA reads TGCGCCAGCAAATCGGACTTAAACACCGGGGAGCTGTTTTTT. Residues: CASKSDLNTGELFF.

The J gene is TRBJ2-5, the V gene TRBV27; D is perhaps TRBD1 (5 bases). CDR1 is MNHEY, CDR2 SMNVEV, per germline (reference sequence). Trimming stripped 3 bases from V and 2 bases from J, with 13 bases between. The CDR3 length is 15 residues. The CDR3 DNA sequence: TGTGCCAGCAGTTTTCGGGCAGGGCGACAAGAGACCCAGTACTTC. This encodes CASSFRAGRQETQYF.

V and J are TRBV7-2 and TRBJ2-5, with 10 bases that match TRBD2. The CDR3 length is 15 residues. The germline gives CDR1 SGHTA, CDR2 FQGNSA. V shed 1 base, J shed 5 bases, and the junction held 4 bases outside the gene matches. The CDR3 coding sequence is TGTGCCAGCAGCTTAGTCTTACTAGCGGGGGAGACCCAGTACTTC. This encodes CASSLVLLAGETQYF.

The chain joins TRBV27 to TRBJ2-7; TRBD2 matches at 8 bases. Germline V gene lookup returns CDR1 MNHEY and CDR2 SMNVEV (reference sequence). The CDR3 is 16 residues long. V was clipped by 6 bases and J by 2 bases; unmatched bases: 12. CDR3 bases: TGTGCCAGCAGGCGAGGAGCTCTAGCGGGCGCCTACGAGCAGTACTTC. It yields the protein CASRRGALAGAYEQYF.

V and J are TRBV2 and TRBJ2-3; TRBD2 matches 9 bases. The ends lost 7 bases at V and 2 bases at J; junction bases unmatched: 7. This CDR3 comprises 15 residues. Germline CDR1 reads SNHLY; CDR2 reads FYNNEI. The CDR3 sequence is CASIELAGDTDTQYF. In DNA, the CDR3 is TGTGCCAGCATTGAGTTAGCGGGGGACACAGATACGCAGTATTTT.

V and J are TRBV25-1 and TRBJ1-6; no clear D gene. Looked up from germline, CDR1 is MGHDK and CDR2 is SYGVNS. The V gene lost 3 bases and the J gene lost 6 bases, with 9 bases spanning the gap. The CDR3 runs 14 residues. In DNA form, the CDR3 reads TGTGCCAGCAGTGACTCCGGTGGTAATTCACCCCTCCACTTT. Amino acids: CASSDSGGNSPLHF. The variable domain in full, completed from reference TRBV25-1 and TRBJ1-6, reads EADIYQTPRYLVIGTGKKITLECSQTMGHDKMYWYQQDPGMELHLIHYSYGVNSTEKGDLSSESTVSRIRTEHFPLTLESARPSHTSQYLCASSDSGGNSPLHFGNGTRLTVT.

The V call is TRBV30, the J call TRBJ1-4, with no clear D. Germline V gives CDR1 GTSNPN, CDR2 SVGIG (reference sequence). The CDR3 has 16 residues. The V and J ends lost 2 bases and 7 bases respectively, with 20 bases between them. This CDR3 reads CAWSSTRPQPAEKLFF. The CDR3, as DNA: TGTGCCTGGAGTTCTACAAGACCTCAGCCAGCTGAAAAACTGTTTTTT.

Here the CDR3 reads CASRDRGTTNEKLFF. The CDR3 nucleotides read TGTGCCAGCAGGGACAGGGGGACAACTAATGAAAAACTGTTTTTT. The chain joins TRBV2 to TRBJ1-4, with 10 nucleotides matching TRBD1. CDR3 length equals 15 residues. Germline V gives CDR1 SNHLY, CDR2 FYNNEI. V trimming: 6 bases; J trimming: 0 bases; junction bases outside the gene matches: 1.

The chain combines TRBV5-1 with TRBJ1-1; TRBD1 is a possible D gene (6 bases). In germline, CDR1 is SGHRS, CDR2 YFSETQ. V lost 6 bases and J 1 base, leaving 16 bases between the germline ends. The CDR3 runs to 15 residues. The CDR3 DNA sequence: TGCGCCAGCACCCCGGCCCAGGGGCGGAACACTGAAGCTTTCTTT. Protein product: CASTPAQGRNTEAFF.

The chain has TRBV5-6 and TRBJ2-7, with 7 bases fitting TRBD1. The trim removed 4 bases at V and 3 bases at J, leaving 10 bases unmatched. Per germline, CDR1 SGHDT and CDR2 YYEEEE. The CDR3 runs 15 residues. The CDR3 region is CASSRINRGDYEQYF. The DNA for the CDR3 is TGTGCCAGCAGCCGGATTAACAGGGGCGACTACGAGCAGTACTTC.

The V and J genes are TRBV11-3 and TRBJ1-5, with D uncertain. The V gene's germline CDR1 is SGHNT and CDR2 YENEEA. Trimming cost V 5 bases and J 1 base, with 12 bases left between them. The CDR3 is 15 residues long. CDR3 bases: TGTGCCAGCAGCACTGGCCCGGAGAGCAATCAGCCCCAGCATTTT. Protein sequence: CASSTGPESNQPQHF. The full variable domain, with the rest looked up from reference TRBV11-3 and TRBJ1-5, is EAGVVQSPRYKIIEKKQPVAFWCNPISGHNTLYWYLQNLGQGPELLIRYENEEAVDDSQLPKDRFSAERLKGVDSTLKIQPAELGDSAVYLCASSTGPESNQPQHFGDGTRLSIL.

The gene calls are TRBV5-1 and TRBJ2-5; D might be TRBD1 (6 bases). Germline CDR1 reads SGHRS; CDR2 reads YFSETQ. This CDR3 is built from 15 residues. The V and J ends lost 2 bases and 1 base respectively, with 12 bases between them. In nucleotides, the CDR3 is TGCGCCAGCAGCTTTTATGACAGGACCCAAGAGACCCAGTACTTC. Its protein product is CASSFYDRTQETQYF.

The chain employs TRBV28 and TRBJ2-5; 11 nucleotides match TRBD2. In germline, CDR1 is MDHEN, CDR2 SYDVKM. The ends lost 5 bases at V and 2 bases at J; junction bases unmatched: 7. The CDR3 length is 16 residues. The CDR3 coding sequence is TGTGCCAGCAGTACCCAGACTAGCGGGAATCAAGAGACCCAGTACTTC. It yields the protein CASSTQTSGNQETQYF.

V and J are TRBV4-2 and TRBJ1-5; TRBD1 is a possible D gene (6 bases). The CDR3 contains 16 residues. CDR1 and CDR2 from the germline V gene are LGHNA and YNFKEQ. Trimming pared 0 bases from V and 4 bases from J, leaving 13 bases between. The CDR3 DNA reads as TGTGCCAGCAGCCAAGATGGACCCGACAGGAATCAGCCCCAGCATTTT. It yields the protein CASSQDGPDRNQPQHF.

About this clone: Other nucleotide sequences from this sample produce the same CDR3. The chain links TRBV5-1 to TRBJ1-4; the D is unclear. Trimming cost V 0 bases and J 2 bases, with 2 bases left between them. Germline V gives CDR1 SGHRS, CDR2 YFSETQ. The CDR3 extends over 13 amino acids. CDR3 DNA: TGCGCCAGCAGCTTGGGTACTAATGAAAAACTGTTTTTT. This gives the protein CASSLGTNEKLFF.

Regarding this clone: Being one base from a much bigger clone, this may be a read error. DNA for the CDR3: TGTGCCAGCAGCCGACAGGGCGAGCAGTACTTC. Residues: CASSRQGEQYF. The chain couples TRBV28 to TRBJ2-7; 7 bases agree with TRBD1. V shed 6 bases and J 6 bases; nucleotides not matched to a gene: 2. This CDR3 has 11 residues. CDR1 and CDR2 from the germline V gene are MDHEN and SYDVKM. The whole variable domain, filled in from reference TRBV28 and TRBJ2-7, reads DVKVTQSSRYLVKRTGEKVFLECVQDMDHENMFWYRQDPGLGLRLIYFSYDVKMKEKGDIPEGYSVSREKKERFSLILESASTNQTSMYLCASSRQGEQYFGPGTRLTVT.

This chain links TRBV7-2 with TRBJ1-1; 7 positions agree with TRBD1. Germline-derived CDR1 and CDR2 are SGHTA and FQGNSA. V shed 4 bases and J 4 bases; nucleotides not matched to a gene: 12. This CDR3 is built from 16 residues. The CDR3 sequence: CASSSPDRAGSTEAFF. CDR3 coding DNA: TGTGCCAGCAGCTCCCCCGACAGGGCGGGGAGCACTGAAGCTTTCTTT.

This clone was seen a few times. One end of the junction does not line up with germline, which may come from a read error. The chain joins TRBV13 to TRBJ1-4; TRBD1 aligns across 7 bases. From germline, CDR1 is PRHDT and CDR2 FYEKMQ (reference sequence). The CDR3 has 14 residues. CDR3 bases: TGTGCCAGCAGCGTAGGGGGCAGTAGTGAAAAACTGTTTTTT. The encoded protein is CASSVGGSSEKLFF.

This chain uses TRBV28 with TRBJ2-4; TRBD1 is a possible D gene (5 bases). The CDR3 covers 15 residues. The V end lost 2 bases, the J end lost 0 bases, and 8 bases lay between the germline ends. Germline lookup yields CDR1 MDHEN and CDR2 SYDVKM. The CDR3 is CASSLQGLAKNIQYF. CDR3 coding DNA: TGTGCCAGCAGTTTACAGGGTCTAGCCAAAAACATTCAGTACTTC.

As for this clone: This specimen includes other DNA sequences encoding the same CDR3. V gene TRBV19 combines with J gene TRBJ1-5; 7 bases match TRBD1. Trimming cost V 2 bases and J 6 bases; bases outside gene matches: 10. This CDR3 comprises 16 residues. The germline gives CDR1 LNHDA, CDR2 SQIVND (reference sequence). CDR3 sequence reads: CASSIYPGGLSQPQHF. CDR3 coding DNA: TGTGCCAGTAGTATATACCCAGGGGGGCTCAGTCAGCCCCAGCATTTT.

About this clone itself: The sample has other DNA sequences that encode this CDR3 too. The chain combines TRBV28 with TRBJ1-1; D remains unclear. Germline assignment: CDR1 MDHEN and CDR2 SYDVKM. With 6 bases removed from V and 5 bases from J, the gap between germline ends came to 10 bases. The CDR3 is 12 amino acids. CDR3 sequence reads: CASRAGRTEAFF. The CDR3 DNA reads TGTGCCAGCAGGGCGGGGAGGACTGAAGCTTTCTTT.

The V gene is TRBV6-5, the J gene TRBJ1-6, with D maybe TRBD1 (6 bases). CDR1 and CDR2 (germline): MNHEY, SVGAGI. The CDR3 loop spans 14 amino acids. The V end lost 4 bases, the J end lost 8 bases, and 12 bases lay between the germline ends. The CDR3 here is CASSSRGGDSPLHF. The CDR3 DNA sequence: TGTGCCAGCAGTTCCAGGGGTGGGGATTCACCCCTCCACTTT.

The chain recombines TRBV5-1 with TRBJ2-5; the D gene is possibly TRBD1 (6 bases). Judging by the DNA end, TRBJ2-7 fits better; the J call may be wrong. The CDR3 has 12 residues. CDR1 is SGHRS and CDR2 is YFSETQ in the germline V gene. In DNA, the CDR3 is TGCGCCAGCAGCTTAACAGGGTACGAGCAGTACTTC. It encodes CASSLTGYEQYF.

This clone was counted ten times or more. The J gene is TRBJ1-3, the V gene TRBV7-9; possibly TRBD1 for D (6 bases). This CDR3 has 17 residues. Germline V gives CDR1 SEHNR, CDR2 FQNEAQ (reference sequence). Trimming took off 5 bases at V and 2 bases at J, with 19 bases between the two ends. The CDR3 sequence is CASSRGSGGGPGNTIYF. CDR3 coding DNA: TGTGCCAGCAGCCGAGGGTCGGGCGGGGGCCCTGGAAACACCATATATTTT.

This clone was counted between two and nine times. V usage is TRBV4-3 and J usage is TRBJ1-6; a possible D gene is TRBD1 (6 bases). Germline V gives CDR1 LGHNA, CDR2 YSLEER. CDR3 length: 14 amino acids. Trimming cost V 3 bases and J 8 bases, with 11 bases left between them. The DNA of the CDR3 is TGCGCCAGCAGCCAGGGGGCGCGTGATTCACCCCTCCACTTT. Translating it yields CASSQGARDSPLHF.

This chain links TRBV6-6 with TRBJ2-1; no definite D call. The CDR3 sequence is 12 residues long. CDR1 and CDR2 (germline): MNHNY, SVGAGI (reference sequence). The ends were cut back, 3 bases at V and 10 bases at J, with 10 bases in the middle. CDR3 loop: CASSYTPGEQFF. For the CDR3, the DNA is TGTGCCAGCAGTTATACCCCCGGGGAGCAGTTCTTC.

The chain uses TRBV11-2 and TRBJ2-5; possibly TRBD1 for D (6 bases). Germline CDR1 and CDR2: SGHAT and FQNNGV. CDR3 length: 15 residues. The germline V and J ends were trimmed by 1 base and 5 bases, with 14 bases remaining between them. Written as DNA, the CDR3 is TGTGCCAGCAGCTTAGGTCCTATAGGGGGTGAGACCCAGTACTTC. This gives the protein CASSLGPIGGETQYF.